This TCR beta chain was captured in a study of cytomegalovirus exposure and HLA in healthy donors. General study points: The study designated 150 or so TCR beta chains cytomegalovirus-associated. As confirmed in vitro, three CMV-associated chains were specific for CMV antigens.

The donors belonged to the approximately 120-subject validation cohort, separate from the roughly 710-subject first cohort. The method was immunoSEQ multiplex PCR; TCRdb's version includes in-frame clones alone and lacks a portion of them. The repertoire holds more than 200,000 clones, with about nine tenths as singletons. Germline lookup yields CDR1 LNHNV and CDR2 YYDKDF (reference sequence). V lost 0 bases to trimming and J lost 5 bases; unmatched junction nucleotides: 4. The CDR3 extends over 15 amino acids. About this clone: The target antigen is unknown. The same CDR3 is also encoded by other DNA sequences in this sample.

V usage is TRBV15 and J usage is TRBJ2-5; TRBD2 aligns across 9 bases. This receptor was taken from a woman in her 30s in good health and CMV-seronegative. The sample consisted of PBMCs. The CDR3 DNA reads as TGTGCCACCAGCAGAGATGGGGCGGGAGGGGAGACCCAGTACTTC. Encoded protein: CATSRDGAGGETQYF.